This T cell receptor (beta chain) is drawn from a study of OX40 agonist ivuxolimab in advanced cancers. Study context: The patients received agonistic anti-OX40 (CD134) antibody ivuxolimab. Patients achieving partial responses numbered three: one hepatocellular carcinoma case and two cutaneous melanoma cases.

This clone was counted a few times. Its cognate antigen is unknown. General study findings and limits: Expanded peripheral T-cell antigen specificity went undetermined. Some patients who did not respond also had low normalized T-cell clonal expansion.

Germline CDR1 GTSNPN, CDR2 SVGIG (reference sequence). CDR3 size: 14 residues. J was trimmed by 4 bases and V by 1 base; bases with no gene match: 2. Clones were sequenced by immunoSEQ multiplex PCR, and TCRdb holds only the in-frame ones, with some missing. The sample carries 57,000 or so clones, less than 90% recorded once. The material was CD4+ or CD8+ T cells sorted from blood, obtained in a trial of the OX40 agonist ivuxolimab. The receptor was derived from an adult with an advanced solid tumor such as melanoma, head and neck, liver or kidney cancer. This chain uses TRBV30 with TRBJ1-5, with TRBD1 identical over 9 bases. CDR3 residues: CAWSADRGNQPQHF. In DNA form, the CDR3 reads TGTGCCTGGAGTGCTGACAGGGGGAATCAGCCCCAGCATTTT.